In its sample, the clone carrying this T cell receptor beta chain was seen a few times. Its antigen is not identified. Since a much larger clone is just one base distant, this may be a read error. The data were taken from a study of T-cell reconstitution after alpha-beta-depleted transplantation in children. Whole-study results and caveats: Surviving recipient T cells and intrathymic progenitors accounted for some patients' high TCRbeta diversity at day 60.

During its preparation, the TCRbeta library received unique molecular identifiers. TCRdb reprocessed the PCR reads via MiXCR and lists one record per CDR3 protein. The sample includes 150,000 to 200,000 distinct CDR3 sequences, roughly 11% of them seen just once. This CDR3 contains 13 residues. Germline V gene lookup returns CDR1 SQVTM and CDR2 ANQGSEA. Sequencing was performed on PBMCs, taken before TCRalphabeta/CD19-depleted stem cell transplant. J is TRBJ1-2 and V is TRBV29-1; 10 bases line up with TRBD1. This receptor was obtained from a boy between 2 and 15 years old with acute myeloid leukemia, due to receive a stem cell transplant. The CDR3 loop is CSVGQGVVNGYPF. CDR3 sequence (DNA): TGCAGCGTAGGACAGGGGGTCGTGAATGGCTACCCCTTC.